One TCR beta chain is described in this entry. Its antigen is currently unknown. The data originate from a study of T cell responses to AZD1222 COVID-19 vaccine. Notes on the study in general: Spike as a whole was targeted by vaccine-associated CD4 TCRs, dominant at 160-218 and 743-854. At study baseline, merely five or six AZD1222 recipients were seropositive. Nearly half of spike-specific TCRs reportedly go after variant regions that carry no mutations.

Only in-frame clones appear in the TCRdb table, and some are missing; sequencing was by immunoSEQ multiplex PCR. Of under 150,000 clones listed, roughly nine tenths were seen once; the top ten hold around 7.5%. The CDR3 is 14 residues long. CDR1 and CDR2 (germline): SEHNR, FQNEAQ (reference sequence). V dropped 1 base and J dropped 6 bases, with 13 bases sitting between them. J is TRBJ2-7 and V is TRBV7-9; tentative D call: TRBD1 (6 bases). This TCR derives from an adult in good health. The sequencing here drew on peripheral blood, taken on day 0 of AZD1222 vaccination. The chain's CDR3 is CASSLEYRDGEQYF. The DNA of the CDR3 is TGTGCCAGCAGCTTAGAATACAGGGACGGCGAGCAGTACTTC.